Shown below are 32 T cell receptor beta chains from a single sample sequenced in a study of CD8+ T cells in alopecia areata. Sequencing templates came from extracted RNA that was reverse transcribed into cDNA. The assay was immunoSEQ multiplex PCR, and TCRdb's table has in-frame clones only and misses some. The sample shows roughly 60,000 clones, about 40% of them seen only once. The source material was NKG2D-low CD8+ T cells sorted from blood. The receptors stem from a human donor with alopecia areata.

This chain joins TRBV5-1 and TRBJ2-7, with D tentatively TRBD2 (6 bases). V lost 5 bases and J 7 bases, leaving 22 bases between the germline ends. In germline, CDR1 is SGHRS, CDR2 YFSETQ. This CDR3 has 15 residues. The CDR3 protein is CASRETGSPSREQYF. CDR3 DNA: TGCGCCAGCAGAGAGACCGGGAGTCCCTCAAGGGAGCAGTACTTC.

CDR3 DNA sequence: TGTGCCAGCAGGAGGGATCAGGGCCGGAGCGGTCAAGAGACCCAGTACTTC. This sequence encodes CASRRDQGRSGQETQYF. V usage is TRBV2 and J usage is TRBJ2-5; D may match TRBD1 or TRBD2 (5 bases each). In germline, CDR1 is SNHLY, CDR2 FYNNEI. This CDR3 contains 17 residues. With 6 bases removed from V and 2 bases from J, the gap between germline ends came to 22 bases. The entire variable domain, with the rest obtained from reference TRBV2 and TRBJ2-5, is as follows: EPEVTQTPSHQVTQMGQEVILRCVPISNHLYFYWYRQILGQKVEFLVSFYNNEISEKSEIFDDQFSVERPDGSNFTLKIRSTKLEDSAMYFCASRRDQGRSGQETQYFGPGTRLLVL.

This chain links TRBV29-1 with TRBJ2-5; 12 bases line up with TRBD2. CDR3 length: 17 amino acids. V lost 3 bases and J lost 2; bases outside the gene matches: 10. Germline CDR1 reads SQVTM; CDR2 reads ANQGSEA. The CDR3 spells CSVDGASGRARQETQYF. CDR3 bases: TGCAGCGTTGACGGGGCTAGCGGGAGGGCAAGACAAGAGACCCAGTACTTC.

The rearrangement uses TRBV7-9 and TRBJ1-1, with D hard to call. V was trimmed by 1 base and J by 6 bases, leaving 6 bases between them. The CDR3 extends over 12 amino acids. CDR1 SEHNR and CDR2 FQNEAQ come from the germline V gene (reference sequence). CDR3: CASSLGPPEAFF. The CDR3 DNA follows: TGTGCCAGCAGCTTAGGGCCGCCTGAAGCTTTCTTT.

The chain recombines TRBV7-9 with TRBJ2-7, with 7 bases matching TRBD1. The J segment lost 0 bases and the V segment lost 6 bases, leaving 8 bases of the junction unmatched. CDR3 length: 15 residues. CDR1 and CDR2 from the germline V gene are SEHNR and FQNEAQ (reference sequence). CDR3 DNA sequence: TGTGCCAGCAGTTCCTGGGACAGCGGCTCCTACGAGCAGTACTTC. Its protein is CASSSWDSGSYEQYF. Drawing the rest from reference TRBV7-9 and TRBJ2-7, the complete variable domain is DTGVSQNPRHKITKRGQNVTFRCDPISEHNRLYWYRQTLGQGPEFLTYFQNEAQLEKSRLLSDRFSAERPKGSFSTLEIQRTEQGDSAMYLCASSSWDSGSYEQYFGPGTRLTVT.

The chain has TRBV6-5 and TRBJ2-1; D ambiguous. V lost 2 bases and J lost 6, with 14 bases in between. The V gene's germline CDR1 is MNHEY and CDR2 SVGAGI. This CDR3 has 15 residues. Here the CDR3 reads CASSYGPEAPNEQFF. The CDR3 DNA reads as TGTGCCAGCAGTTACGGGCCAGAGGCCCCCAATGAGCAGTTCTTC.

CDR3 in amino acids: CASRKGDYGYTF. As DNA, the CDR3 is TGTGCCAGCAGAAAGGGAGACTATGGCTACACCTTC. V and J are TRBV2 and TRBJ1-2; the D is unclear. CDR1 is SNHLY and CDR2 is FYNNEI in the germline V gene. Trimming took 6 bases from V and 3 from J, leaving 8 bases between them. The CDR3 length is 12 residues.

The chain links TRBV29-1 to TRBJ1-5; D gene uncertain. The germline V gene has CDR1 SQVTM and CDR2 ANQGSEA. Trimming left V 7 bases short and J 10 bases short, with 11 bases between. The CDR3 extends over 10 amino acids. The DNA for the CDR3 is TGCAGCGCGTCGCTTAATCCCCAGCATTTT. Amino acid sequence: CSASLNPQHF.

This chain uses TRBV5-1 with TRBJ2-7; no clear D. Germline V gene data show CDR1 as SGHRS and CDR2 as YFSETQ. This CDR3 is 15 amino acids long. V was clipped by 0 bases and J by 0 bases, with 10 bases between them. The CDR3 region is CASSLAAASSYEQYF. In nucleotides, the CDR3 is TGCGCCAGCAGCTTGGCGGCCGCGAGCTCCTACGAGCAGTACTTC.

The genes are TRBV15 and TRBJ2-5; no firm D call. The CDR3 consists of 15 residues. Germline V lookup: CDR1 LNHNV, CDR2 YYDKDF (reference sequence). V was pared by 0 bases and J by 5 bases, with 13 bases between. CDR3 nucleotides: TGTGCCACCAGCAGAGATAAGGGCAAAAGGGAGACCCAGTACTTC. Translating it yields CATSRDKGKRETQYF.

The chain carries TRBV6-5 and TRBJ2-7; the D gene is possibly TRBD1 (6 bases). The germline V and J ends were trimmed by 4 bases and 7 bases, with 20 bases remaining between them. Germline lookup yields CDR1 MNHEY and CDR2 SVGAGI. The CDR3 runs to 15 residues. In nucleotides, the CDR3 is TGTGCCAGCAGTTCGAACAGGGTTCTTAGTGGTGAGCAGTACTTC. It codes for CASSSNRVLSGEQYF.

This clone was seen only once. V gene TRBV6-5 combines with J gene TRBJ1-2; D may be TRBD1 (6 bases). CDR1 is MNHEY, CDR2 SVGAGI, per germline. Between the trimmed V and J ends, which lost 8 bases and 3 bases, there was a span of 10 bases. The CDR3 totals 12 residues. The CDR3 spells CASGTTDYGYTF. CDR3 coding DNA: TGTGCCAGCGGGACAACGGACTATGGCTACACCTTC.

The chain couples TRBV2 to TRBJ2-5, with 7 bases fitting TRBD2. CDR1 is SNHLY and CDR2 is FYNNEI in the germline V gene. Trimming at V came to 6 bases and at J to 5 bases, leaving 6 bases not matched to a gene. The CDR3 extends over 13 amino acids. In DNA, the CDR3 is TGTGCCAGCAGGCGGGGGATAAGGGAGACCCAGTACTTC. Translating gives CASRRGIRETQYF.

J is TRBJ1-2 and V is TRBV25-1, with D perhaps matching TRBD1 (5 bases). The germline V gene encodes CDR1 MGHDK and CDR2 SYGVNS. This CDR3 contains 11 residues. Between the trimmed V and J ends, which lost 11 bases and 8 bases, there was a span of 15 bases. The CDR3 sequence: CASETAGGYTF. CDR3 coding DNA: TGTGCCTCAGAGACAGCGGGGGGCTACACCTTC.

A few counts support this clone. The rearrangement links TRBV6-5 to TRBJ2-5, with no clear D. The germline V gene encodes CDR1 MNHEY and CDR2 SVGAGI. The V gene lost 2 bases and the J gene lost 4 bases, with 14 bases spanning the gap. This CDR3 region has 15 residues. CDR3 residues: CASSYSRVVAETQYF. The CDR3 coding sequence is TGTGCCAGCAGTTACAGTCGGGTTGTTGCAGAGACCCAGTACTTC.

This chain connects TRBV4-2 to TRBJ2-7; 8 nucleotides align to TRBD1. With V trimmed by 5 bases and J by 2 bases, 8 bases remained unmatched. The length of the CDR3 is 15 residues. Germline V lookup: CDR1 LGHNA, CDR2 YNFKEQ. CDR3 sequence: CASSYIGQGAYEQYF. Here the CDR3 DNA reads TGTGCCAGCAGCTATATTGGACAGGGCGCCTACGAGCAGTACTTC.

This clone was recorded once. V gene TRBV6-5 combines with J gene TRBJ2-2; D is uncertain. Germline V gives CDR1 MNHEY, CDR2 SVGAGI. The CDR3 spans 15 residues. Deletions cut 6 bases from V and 4 bases from J, with 15 bases between. The CDR3 DNA reads as TGTGCCAGCAGCTATACCAGCCGGGTCACCGGGGAGCTGTTTTTT. Residues: CASSYTSRVTGELFF.

The chain uses TRBV4-3 and TRBJ2-1; weak D call: TRBD1 (6 bases). The germline CDR1 and CDR2 sequences are LGHNA and YSLEER. The ends were cut back, 3 bases at V and 4 bases at J, with 13 bases in the middle. This CDR3 region has 15 residues. In DNA, the CDR3 is TGCGCCAGCAGCCAGGATTCAGGACAGTACAATGAGCAGTTCTTC. As protein: CASSQDSGQYNEQFF.

V gene TRBV7-9 combines with J gene TRBJ2-1; D possibly corresponds to TRBD2 (5 bases). The CDR3 extends over 11 amino acids. Germline CDR1 reads SEHNR; CDR2 reads FQNEAQ (reference sequence). The V gene lost 5 bases and the J gene lost 12 bases, with 11 bases spanning the gap. CDR3 DNA sequence: TGTGCCAGCAGCGACCCAGAGGGGCAGTTCTTC. Protein: CASSDPEGQFF.

The chain employs TRBV29-1 and TRBJ2-2; D is unresolved. The germline V gene encodes CDR1 SQVTM and CDR2 ANQGSEA. Trimming removed 7 bases from V and 7 bases from J, with 19 bases in between. The CDR3 spans 14 residues. The CDR3 here is CSALSRVPHGELFF. The DNA for the CDR3 is TGCAGCGCGCTTTCCCGGGTCCCCCACGGGGAGCTGTTTTTT.

This clone was seen a few times. The rearrangement joins TRBV29-1 to TRBJ2-2; D might be TRBD1 (6 bases). V gave up 4 bases and J gave up 6 bases, with 12 bases separating them. The V gene's germline CDR1 is SQVTM and CDR2 ANQGSEA. This CDR3 region has 13 residues. The CDR3 sequence: CSVGAGVAGELFF. CDR3 sequence (DNA): TGCAGCGTTGGGGCAGGGGTCGCCGGGGAGCTGTTTTTT.

This clone turned up a few times. The chain employs TRBV29-1 and TRBJ2-1; 10 nucleotides line up with TRBD2. This CDR3 is built from 18 residues. Germline CDR1 is SQVTM and CDR2 is ANQGSEA. Trimming removed 0 bases from V and 3 bases from J; junction bases left unmatched: 11. This CDR3 reads CSVEEGSGGTIIYNEQFF. As DNA, the CDR3 is TGCAGCGTTGAAGAAGGTAGCGGGGGGACTATTATCTACAATGAGCAGTTCTTC.

The chain recombines TRBV4-3 with TRBJ2-7, with D unclear. The germline V and J ends were trimmed by 0 bases and 3 bases, with 15 bases remaining between them. This CDR3 has 16 residues. CDR1 and CDR2 from the germline V gene are LGHNA and YSLEER. CDR3 sequence reads: CASSQDLRERIYEQYF. The CDR3 nucleotides read TGCGCCAGCAGCCAAGATCTTAGGGAACGGATCTACGAGCAGTACTTC.

CDR3 sequence reads: CAWSVGLGNEQFF. The CDR3 nucleotides are TGTGCCTGGAGTGTAGGACTAGGCAATGAGCAGTTCTTC. The J gene is TRBJ2-1, the V gene TRBV30; 7 bases agree with TRBD2. V shed 0 bases and J 6 bases; nucleotides not matched to a gene: 2. The CDR3 spans 13 residues. Per germline, CDR1 GTSNPN and CDR2 SVGIG (reference sequence).

The chain has TRBV29-1 and TRBJ1-1; TRBD1 aligns across 7 bases. In germline, CDR1 is SQVTM, CDR2 ANQGSEA. CDR3 length: 17 residues. The trim removed 2 bases at V and 6 bases at J, leaving 18 bases unmatched. This CDR3 reads CSVESPGLGTAGAEAFF. Here the CDR3 DNA reads TGCAGCGTTGAATCCCCCGGGTTAGGGACAGCGGGCGCTGAAGCTTTCTTT.

CDR3 protein: CASSEWGLGNNEQFF. As DNA, the CDR3 is TGTGCCAGCAGTGAATGGGGACTAGGAAACAATGAGCAGTTCTTC. The V and J genes are TRBV25-1 and TRBJ2-1; 8 bases fit TRBD2. V gave up 1 base and J gave up 5 bases; unmatched junction bases: 4. Germline V gives CDR1 MGHDK, CDR2 SYGVNS. This CDR3 comprises 15 residues.

CDR3 region: CASSLTLASPYEQYF. As DNA, the CDR3 is TGTGCCAGCAGCTTGACCCTAGCTTCCCCCTACGAGCAGTACTTC. This chain uses TRBV7-9 with TRBJ2-7; a weak D match, TRBD2 (5 bases). Germline V CDR1 and CDR2: SEHNR, FQNEAQ (reference sequence). CDR3 length equals 15 residues. Trimming shortened V by 3 bases and J by 2 bases, and 14 bases separated the two germline ends.

CDR3 sequence (DNA): TGCAGCGGGCGAGTCGGGGGAGACTATGGCTACACCTTC. Its protein is CSGRVGGDYGYTF. The chain combines TRBV29-1 with TRBJ1-2; D is possibly TRBD1 (5 bases). V lost 7 bases and J lost 3, with 15 bases in between. This CDR3 region has 13 residues. The germline CDR1 and CDR2 sequences are SQVTM and ANQGSEA.

The chain joins TRBV5-6 to TRBJ2-3, with no clear D. V lost 1 base, J lost 3 bases, and 9 bases lay in between. The CDR3 consists of 14 residues. Germline CDR1 SGHDT, CDR2 YYEEEE. As DNA, the CDR3 is TGTGCCAGCAGCTTGTGGGGTCAGACAGATACGCAGTATTTT. Translation: CASSLWGQTDTQYF.

J is TRBJ2-3 and V is TRBV9, with D possibly TRBD2 on 6 matching bases. From germline, CDR1 is SGDLS and CDR2 YYNGEE. The CDR3 sequence is 15 residues long. Trimming cost V 2 bases and J 2 bases, with 12 bases left between them. The CDR3 here is CASSVTGEITDTQYF. The CDR3 DNA reads TGTGCCAGCAGCGTGACGGGAGAGATCACAGATACGCAGTATTTT.

The chain has TRBV28 and TRBJ2-1; tentatively, D is TRBD2 (6 bases). Trimming took 0 bases from V and 10 from J, leaving 13 bases between them. CDR1 is MDHEN, CDR2 SYDVKM, per germline. The CDR3 runs 14 residues. The CDR3 DNA is TGTGCCAGCAGTTTATGGAGGGGAGGATTGGAGCAGTTCTTC. Translated: CASSLWRGGLEQFF.

This clone was seen only a few times. The V call is TRBV15, the J call TRBJ2-5; D is possibly TRBD2 (5 bases). The CDR3 contains 13 residues. Germline V CDR1 and CDR2: LNHNV, YYDKDF (reference sequence). Trimming pared 1 base from V and 5 bases from J, leaving 8 bases between. In DNA, the CDR3 is TGTGCCACCAGCAGAGGGACGGGGGAGACCCAGTACTTC. As protein: CATSRGTGETQYF.